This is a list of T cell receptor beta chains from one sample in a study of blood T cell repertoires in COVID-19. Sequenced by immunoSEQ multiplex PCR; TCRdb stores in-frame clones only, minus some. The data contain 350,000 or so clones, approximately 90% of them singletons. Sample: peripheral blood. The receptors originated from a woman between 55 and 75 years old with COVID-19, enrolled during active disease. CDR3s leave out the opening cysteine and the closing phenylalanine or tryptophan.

cdr3_aa: AIRDRTDYGYT; cdr3_length: 11; j_call: TRBJ1-2; v_call: TRBV10-3
cdr3_aa: ASMRQGREKLF; cdr3_length: 11; j_call: TRBJ1-4; v_call: TRBV19
cdr3_aa: ASSPSQGGVNSPLH; cdr3_length: 14; j_call: TRBJ1-6; v_call: TRBV27
cdr3_aa: ASSFGNTEAF; cdr3_length: 10; j_call: TRBJ1-1; v_call: TRBV11-2
cdr3_aa: ASSQDSGLAGRNTGELF; cdr3_length: 17; j_call: TRBJ2-2; v_call: TRBV3-1/TRBV3-2
cdr3_aa: ASSATGVSYNEQF; cdr3_length: 13; j_call: TRBJ2-1; v_call: TRBV9
cdr3_aa: ASSSRSSYNSPLH; cdr3_length: 13; j_call: TRBJ1-6; v_call: TRBV19
cdr3_aa: ASSFKTGGTGELF; cdr3_length: 13; j_call: TRBJ2-2; v_call: TRBV7-3
cdr3_aa: ASSEPGAASYEQY; cdr3_length: 13; j_call: TRBJ2-7; v_call: TRBV6-1
cdr3_aa: ASTSRGRQHEKLF; cdr3_length: 13; j_call: TRBJ1-4; v_call: TRBV19
cdr3_aa: ASSTIIEDTEAF; cdr3_length: 12; j_call: TRBJ1-1; v_call: TRBV28
cdr3_aa: ASSYIRTGGGYGYT; cdr3_length: 14; j_call: TRBJ1-2; v_call: TRBV6-5
cdr3_aa: ASSYSGNYEQY; cdr3_length: 11; j_call: TRBJ2-7; v_call: TRBV7-9
cdr3_aa: ASTPFSGGETQY; cdr3_length: 12; j_call: TRBJ2-5; v_call: TRBV9
cdr3_aa: ASSQGLAGQTYEQY; cdr3_length: 14; j_call: TRBJ2-7; v_call: TRBV27
cdr3_aa: ASSPGRGGSERDTEAF; cdr3_length: 16; j_call: TRBJ1-1; v_call: TRBV7-9
cdr3_aa: ASSLGRGKAKQETQY; cdr3_length: 15; j_call: TRBJ2-5; v_call: TRBV27
cdr3_aa: ASSLTGTGGQPQH; cdr3_length: 13; j_call: TRBJ1-5; v_call: TRBV7-9
cdr3_aa: ASSKTSGGGGETQY; cdr3_length: 14; j_call: TRBJ2-5; v_call: TRBV4-2
cdr3_aa: ASRLQGGRF; cdr3_length: 9; j_call: TRBJ1-4; v_call: TRBV23-1
cdr3_aa: ASSLREGLSYEQY; cdr3_length: 13; j_call: TRBJ2-7; v_call: TRBV7-8
cdr3_aa: ASSPGEGEKLF; cdr3_length: 11; j_call: TRBJ1-4; v_call: TRBV6-5
cdr3_aa: ASSYSTGLRDEQF; cdr3_length: 13; j_call: TRBJ2-1; v_call: TRBV6-5
cdr3_aa: ASSLGHAYNEQF; cdr3_length: 12; j_call: TRBJ2-1; v_call: TRBV7-2
cdr3_aa: ASSLFTEADEQF; cdr3_length: 12; j_call: TRBJ2-1; v_call: TRBV27
cdr3_aa: SASSLTGPEQY; cdr3_length: 11; j_call: TRBJ2-7; v_call: TRBV20-1
cdr3_aa: SVDGALETQY; cdr3_length: 10; j_call: TRBJ2-5; v_call: TRBV29-1
cdr3_aa: ASSSLTGDGYT; cdr3_length: 11; j_call: TRBJ1-2; v_call: TRBV7-9
cdr3_aa: ASSYSTGYTEAF; cdr3_length: 12; j_call: TRBJ1-1; v_call: TRBV6-5
cdr3_aa: ASRQGDTEAF; cdr3_length: 10; j_call: TRBJ1-1; v_call: TRBV27